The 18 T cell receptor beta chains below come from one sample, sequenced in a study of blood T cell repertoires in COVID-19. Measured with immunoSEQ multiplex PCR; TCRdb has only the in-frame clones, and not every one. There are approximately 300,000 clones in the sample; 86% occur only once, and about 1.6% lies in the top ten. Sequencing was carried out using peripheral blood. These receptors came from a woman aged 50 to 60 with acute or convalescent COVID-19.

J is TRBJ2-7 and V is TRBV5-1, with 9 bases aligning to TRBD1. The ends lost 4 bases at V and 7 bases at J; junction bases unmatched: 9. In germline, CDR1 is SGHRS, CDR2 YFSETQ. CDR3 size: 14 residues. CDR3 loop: CASSITGTGYEQYF. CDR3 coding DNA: TGCGCCAGCAGCATCACCGGGACAGGGTATGAGCAGTACTTC.

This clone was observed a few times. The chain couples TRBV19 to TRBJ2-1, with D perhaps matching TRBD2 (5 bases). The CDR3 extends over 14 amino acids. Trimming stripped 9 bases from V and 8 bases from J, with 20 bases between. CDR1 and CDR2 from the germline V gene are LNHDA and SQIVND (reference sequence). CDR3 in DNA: TGTGCCAGCGAAGACAAAGGAGGTCTCTATGAGCAGTTCTTC. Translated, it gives CASEDKGGLYEQFF.

The CDR3 DNA sequence: TGTGCCAGCAGCGTAGGACTAGCGGGAGGGATCTACAATGAGCAGTTCTTC. Protein product: CASSVGLAGGIYNEQFF. V usage is TRBV9 and J usage is TRBJ2-1, with TRBD2 matching over 14 bases. CDR3 length: 17 residues. Germline V gives CDR1 SGDLS, CDR2 YYNGEE. V dropped 0 bases and J dropped 3; count of bases not matched to a gene: 2.

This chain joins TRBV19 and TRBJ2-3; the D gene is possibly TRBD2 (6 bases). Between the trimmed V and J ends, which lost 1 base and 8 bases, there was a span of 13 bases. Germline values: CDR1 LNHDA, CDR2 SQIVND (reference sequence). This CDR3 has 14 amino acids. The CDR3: CASSIGLVPSTQYF. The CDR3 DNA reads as TGTGCCAGTAGTATAGGACTAGTCCCCAGTACGCAGTATTTT.

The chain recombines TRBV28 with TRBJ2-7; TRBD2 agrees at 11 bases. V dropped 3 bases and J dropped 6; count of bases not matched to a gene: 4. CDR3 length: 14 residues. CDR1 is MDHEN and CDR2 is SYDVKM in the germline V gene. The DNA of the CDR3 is TGTGCCAGCAGTTTTGGACTAGCGGGCTCCGAGCAGTACTTC. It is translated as CASSFGLAGSEQYF.

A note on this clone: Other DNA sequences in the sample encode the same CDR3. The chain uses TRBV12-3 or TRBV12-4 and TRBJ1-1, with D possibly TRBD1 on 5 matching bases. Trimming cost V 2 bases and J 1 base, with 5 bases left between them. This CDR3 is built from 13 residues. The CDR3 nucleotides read TGTGCCAGCAGTTTACAGGGGAACACTGAAGCTTTCTTT. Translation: CASSLQGNTEAFF.

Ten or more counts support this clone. The CDR3 here is CASSPTGARVGELFF. In nucleotides, the CDR3 is TGCGCCAGCAGCCCCACAGGGGCTCGCGTCGGGGAGCTGTTTTTT. The chain is built from TRBV4-1 and TRBJ2-2, with TRBD1 matching 7 bases. Germline V gene lookup returns CDR1 MGHRA and CDR2 YSYEKL. This CDR3 region has 15 residues. The trim removed 4 bases at V and 7 bases at J, leaving 9 bases unmatched.

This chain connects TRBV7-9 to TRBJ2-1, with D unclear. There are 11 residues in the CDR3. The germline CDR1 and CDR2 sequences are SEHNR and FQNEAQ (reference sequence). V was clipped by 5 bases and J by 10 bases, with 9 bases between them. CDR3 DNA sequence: TGTGCCAGCAGCCGCCGAGGAGAGCAGTTCTTC. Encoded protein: CASSRRGEQFF.

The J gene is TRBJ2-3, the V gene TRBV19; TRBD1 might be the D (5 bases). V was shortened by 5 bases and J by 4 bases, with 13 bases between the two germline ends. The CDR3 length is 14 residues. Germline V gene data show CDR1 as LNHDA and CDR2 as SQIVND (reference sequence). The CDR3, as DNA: TGTGCCAGTAGTCCGACAGACAGTTCAGATACGCAGTATTTT. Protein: CASSPTDSSDTQYF.

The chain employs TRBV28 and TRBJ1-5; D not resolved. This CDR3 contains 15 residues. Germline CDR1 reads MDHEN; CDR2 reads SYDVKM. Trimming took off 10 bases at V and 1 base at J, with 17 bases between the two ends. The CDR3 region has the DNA TGTGCCACCCATAGGGAGAAGGAGAGCAATCAGCCCCAGCATTTT. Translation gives CATHREKESNQPQHF.

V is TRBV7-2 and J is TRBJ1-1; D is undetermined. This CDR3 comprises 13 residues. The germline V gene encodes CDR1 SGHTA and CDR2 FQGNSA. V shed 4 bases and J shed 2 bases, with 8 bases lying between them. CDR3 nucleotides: TGTGCCAGCAGCTCGCGCGGAAACACTGAAGCTTTCTTT. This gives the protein CASSSRGNTEAFF.

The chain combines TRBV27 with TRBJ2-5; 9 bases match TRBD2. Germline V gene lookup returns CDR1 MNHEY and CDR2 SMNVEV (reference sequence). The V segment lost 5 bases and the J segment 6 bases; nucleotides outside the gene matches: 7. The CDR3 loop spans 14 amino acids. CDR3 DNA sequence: TGTGCCAGCAGTCGGGGGACTAGCTTGAAGACCCAGTACTTC. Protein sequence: CASSRGTSLKTQYF.

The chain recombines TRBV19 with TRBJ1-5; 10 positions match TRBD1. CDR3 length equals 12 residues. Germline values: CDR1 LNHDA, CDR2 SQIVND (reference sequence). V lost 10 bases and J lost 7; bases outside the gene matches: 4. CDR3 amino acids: CATQTGGQPQHF. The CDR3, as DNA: TGTGCCACCCAGACAGGGGGCCAGCCCCAGCATTTT.

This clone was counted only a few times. CDR3 in amino acids: CASSQGHRHYGYTF. The CDR3 DNA follows: TGTGCCAGCAGCCAAGGACACCGACACTATGGCTACACCTTC. This chain connects TRBV14 to TRBJ1-2; no firm D call. This CDR3 contains 14 residues. The V end was cut by 1 base, the J end by 3 bases, with 9 bases between. From germline, CDR1 is SGHDN and CDR2 FVKESK. The whole variable domain, remainder taken from reference TRBV14 and TRBJ1-2, is EAGVTQFPSHSVIEKGQTVTLRCDPISGHDNLYWYRRVMGKEIKFLLHFVKESKQDESGMPNNRFLAERTGGTYSTLKVQPAELEDSGVYFCASSQGHRHYGYTFGSGTRLTVV.

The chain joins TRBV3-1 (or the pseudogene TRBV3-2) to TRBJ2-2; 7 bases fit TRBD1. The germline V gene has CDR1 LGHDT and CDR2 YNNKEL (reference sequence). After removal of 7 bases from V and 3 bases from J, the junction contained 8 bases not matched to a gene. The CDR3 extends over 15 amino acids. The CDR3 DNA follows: TGTGCCAGCAAGACAGGGATCCGGGACACCGGGGAGCTGTTTTTT. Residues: CASKTGIRDTGELFF.

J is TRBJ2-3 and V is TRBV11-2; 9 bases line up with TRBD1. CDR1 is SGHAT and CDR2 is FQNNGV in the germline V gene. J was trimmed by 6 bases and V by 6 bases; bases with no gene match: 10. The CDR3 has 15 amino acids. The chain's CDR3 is CASRPGQGIRDTQYF. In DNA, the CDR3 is TGTGCCAGCAGGCCGGGACAGGGAATTCGGGATACGCAGTATTTT. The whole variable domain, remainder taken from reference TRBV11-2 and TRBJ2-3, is EAGVAQSPRYKIIEKRQSVAFWCNPISGHATLYWYQQILGQGPKLLIQFQNNGVVDDSQLPKDRFSAERLKGVDSTLKIQPAKLEDSAVYLCASRPGQGIRDTQYFGPGTRLTVL.

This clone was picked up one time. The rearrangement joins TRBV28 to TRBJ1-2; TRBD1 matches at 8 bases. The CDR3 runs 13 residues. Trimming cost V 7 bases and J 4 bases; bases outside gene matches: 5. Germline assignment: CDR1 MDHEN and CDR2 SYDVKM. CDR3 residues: CASTLQGAYGYTF. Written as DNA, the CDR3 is TGTGCCAGCACTCTTCAGGGGGCCTATGGCTACACCTTC.

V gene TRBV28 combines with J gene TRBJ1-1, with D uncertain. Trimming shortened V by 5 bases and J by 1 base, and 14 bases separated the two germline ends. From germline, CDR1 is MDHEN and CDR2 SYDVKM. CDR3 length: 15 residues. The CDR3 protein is CASSTPALRNTEAFF. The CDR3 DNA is TGTGCCAGCAGTACCCCCGCGTTGAGGAACACTGAAGCTTTCTTT.